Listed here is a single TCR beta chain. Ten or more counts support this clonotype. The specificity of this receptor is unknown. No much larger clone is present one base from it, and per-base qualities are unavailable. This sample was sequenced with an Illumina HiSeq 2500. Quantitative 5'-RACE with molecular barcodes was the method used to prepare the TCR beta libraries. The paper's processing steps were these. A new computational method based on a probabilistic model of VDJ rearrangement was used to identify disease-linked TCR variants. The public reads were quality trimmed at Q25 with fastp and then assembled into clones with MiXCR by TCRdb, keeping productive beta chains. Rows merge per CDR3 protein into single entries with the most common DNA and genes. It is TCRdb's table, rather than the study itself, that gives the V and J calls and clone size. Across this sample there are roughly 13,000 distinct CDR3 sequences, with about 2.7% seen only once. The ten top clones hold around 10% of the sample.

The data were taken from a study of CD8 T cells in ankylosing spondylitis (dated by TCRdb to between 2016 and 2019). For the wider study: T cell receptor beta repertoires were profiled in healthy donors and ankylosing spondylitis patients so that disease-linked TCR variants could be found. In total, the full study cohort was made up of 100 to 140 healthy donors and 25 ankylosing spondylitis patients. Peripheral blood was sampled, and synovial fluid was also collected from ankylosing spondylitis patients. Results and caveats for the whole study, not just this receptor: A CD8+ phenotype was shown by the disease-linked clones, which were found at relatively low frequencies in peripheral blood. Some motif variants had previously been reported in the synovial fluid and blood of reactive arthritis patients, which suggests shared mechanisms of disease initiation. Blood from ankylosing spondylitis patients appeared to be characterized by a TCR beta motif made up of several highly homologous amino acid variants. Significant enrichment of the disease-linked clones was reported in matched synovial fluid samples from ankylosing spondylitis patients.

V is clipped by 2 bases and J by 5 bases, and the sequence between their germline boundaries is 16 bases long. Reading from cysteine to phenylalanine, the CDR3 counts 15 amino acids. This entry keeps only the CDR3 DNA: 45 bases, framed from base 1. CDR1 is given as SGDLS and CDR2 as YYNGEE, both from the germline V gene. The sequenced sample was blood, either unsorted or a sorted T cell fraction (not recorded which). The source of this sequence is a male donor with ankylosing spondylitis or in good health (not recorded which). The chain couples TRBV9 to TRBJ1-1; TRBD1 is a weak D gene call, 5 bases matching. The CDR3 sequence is CASSVEGWGETEAFF. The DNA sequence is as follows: TGTGCCAGCAGCGTGGAGGGATGGGGGGAGACTGAAGCTTTCTTT.